This T cell receptor beta chain appears in the sequencing data of a study of control samples from healthy donors and cancer patients. Clones were read by immunoSEQ multiplex PCR, and TCRdb kept only the in-frame ones, dropping some. The repertoire holds about 140,000 clones, with about 85% as singletons. Sequences were obtained from blood. The origin of this receptor is a woman in her twenties or thirties in good health.

CDR3 amino acids: CASSFSAGTQYF. The DNA of the CDR3 is TGTGCCAGCAGTTTTTCGGCGGGTACGCAGTATTTT. This chain uses TRBV28 with TRBJ2-3; maybe TRBD2 (5 bases). Germline assignment: CDR1 MDHEN and CDR2 SYDVKM. Between the trimmed V and J ends, which lost 3 bases and 8 bases, there was a span of 9 bases. The CDR3 has 12 amino acids.